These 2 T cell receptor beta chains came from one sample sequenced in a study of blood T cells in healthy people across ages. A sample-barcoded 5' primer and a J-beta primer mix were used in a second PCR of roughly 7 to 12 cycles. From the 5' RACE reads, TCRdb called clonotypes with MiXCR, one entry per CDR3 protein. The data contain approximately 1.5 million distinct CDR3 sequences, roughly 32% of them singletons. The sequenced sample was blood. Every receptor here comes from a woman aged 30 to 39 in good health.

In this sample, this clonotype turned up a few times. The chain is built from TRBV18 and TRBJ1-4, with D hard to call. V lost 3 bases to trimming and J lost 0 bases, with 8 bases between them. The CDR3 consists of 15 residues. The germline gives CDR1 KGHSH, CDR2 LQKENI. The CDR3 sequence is CASSPRGSTNEKLFF. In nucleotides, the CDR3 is TGTGCCAGCTCACCTCGTGGTTCAACTAATGAAAAACTGTTTTTT.

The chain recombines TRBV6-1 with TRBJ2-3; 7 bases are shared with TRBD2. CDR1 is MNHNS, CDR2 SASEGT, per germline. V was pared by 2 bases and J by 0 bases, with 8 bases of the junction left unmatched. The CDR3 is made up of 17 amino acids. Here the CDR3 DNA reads TGTGCCAGCAGTGAATTAATGGAGCGGGGAAGCACAGATACGCAGTATTTT. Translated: CASSELMERGSTDTQYF.